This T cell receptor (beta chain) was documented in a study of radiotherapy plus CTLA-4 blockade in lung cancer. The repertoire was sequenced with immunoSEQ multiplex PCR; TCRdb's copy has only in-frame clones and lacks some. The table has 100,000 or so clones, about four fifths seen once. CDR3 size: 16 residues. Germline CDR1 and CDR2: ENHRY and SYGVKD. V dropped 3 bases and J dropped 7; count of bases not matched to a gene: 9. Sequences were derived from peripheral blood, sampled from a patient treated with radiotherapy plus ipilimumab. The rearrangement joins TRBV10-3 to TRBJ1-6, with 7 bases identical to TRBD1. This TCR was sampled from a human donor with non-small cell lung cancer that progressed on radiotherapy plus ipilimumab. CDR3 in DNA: TGTGCCATCAGTGATGAAGGGGGCTCCTTCAATTCACCCCTCCACTTT. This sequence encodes CAISDEGGSFNSPLHF.